The rows below give T cell receptor beta chains drawn from one sample of a study of blood T cells in healthy people across ages. TCRdb re-derived calls from the 5' RACE reads in MiXCR, one entry per CDR3 protein. Of 350,000 to 450,000 distinct CDR3 sequences detected, about 52% appear once; the ten largest clones hold 51%. Material for sequencing was blood. These TCRs come from a man aged 55 to 69 in good health. Both conserved end residues are part of each CDR3. The order of the fields is CDR3 length, clone size, D gene, J gene, V gene, CDR3 protein, CDR3 DNA. The D gene is left open where the match is weak. Part of the rows lack a size; the others show once, few, many or a class for expanded clones.

cdr3_length: 14; clone_size: .; d_call: .; j_call: TRBJ1-6; v_call: TRBV7-3; cdr3_aa: CASSPGFMGSPLHF; cdr3_nt: TGTGCTAGCAGCCCGGGATTTATGGGTTCACCCCTCCACTTT
cdr3_length: 12; clone_size: .; d_call: .; j_call: TRBJ1-5; v_call: TRBV12-3/TRBV12-4; cdr3_aa: CASRQLNQPQHF; cdr3_nt: TGTGCCAGCCGACAGTTGAATCAGCCCCAGCATTTT
cdr3_length: 13; clone_size: few; d_call: .; j_call: TRBJ2-1; v_call: TRBV29-1; cdr3_aa: CSVGGVPFNEQFF; cdr3_nt: TGCAGCGTTGGTGGGGTGCCATTCAATGAGCAGTTCTTC
cdr3_length: 17; clone_size: .; d_call: .; j_call: TRBJ1-2; v_call: TRBV20-1; cdr3_aa: CSARAPLGQRRRYGYTF; cdr3_nt: TGCAGTGCTAGAGCCCCCTTAGGACAGAGAAGGCGGTATGGCTACACCTTC
cdr3_length: 18; clone_size: .; d_call: .; j_call: TRBJ2-7; v_call: TRBV6-5; cdr3_aa: CASSYSIRGVLRNYEQYF; cdr3_nt: TGTGCCAGCAGTTACTCGATCAGGGGCGTCTTGAGAAACTACGAGCAGTACTTC
cdr3_length: 10; clone_size: .; d_call: .; j_call: TRBJ2-7; v_call: TRBV5-6; cdr3_aa: CASGVYEQYF; cdr3_nt: TGTGCCAGCGGAGTGTACGAGCAGTACTTC
cdr3_length: 17; clone_size: few; d_call: TRBD2; j_call: TRBJ2-1; v_call: TRBV15; cdr3_aa: CATSRDLGGGRSNEQFF; cdr3_nt: TGTGCCACCAGCAGAGATTTGGGCGGGGGGCGTAGCAATGAGCAGTTCTTC
cdr3_length: 12; clone_size: .; d_call: .; j_call: TRBJ1-2; v_call: TRBV29-1; cdr3_aa: CSVEDPGLGYTF; cdr3_nt: TGCAGCGTTGAAGATCCGGGTTTAGGCTACACCTTC
cdr3_length: 15; clone_size: .; d_call: .; j_call: TRBJ1-4; v_call: TRBV12-3/TRBV12-4; cdr3_aa: CASSPGPSGGEKLFF; cdr3_nt: TGTGCCAGCAGCCCGGGCCCCTCTGGCGGTGAAAAACTGTTTTTT
cdr3_length: 18; clone_size: .; d_call: .; j_call: TRBJ2-7; v_call: TRBV14; cdr3_aa: CASSPSLIGVPSYNEQYF; cdr3_nt: TGTGCCAGCAGTCCTTCTCTTATAGGAGTACCCTCCTACAATGAGCAGTACTTC
cdr3_length: 12; clone_size: .; d_call: TRBD1; j_call: TRBJ1-2; v_call: TRBV25-1; cdr3_aa: CASTQGEGGYTF; cdr3_nt: TGTGCCAGCACTCAGGGGGAGGGTGGCTACACCTTC
cdr3_length: 14; clone_size: few; d_call: .; j_call: TRBJ2-7; v_call: TRBV7-9; cdr3_aa: CASSPYKAAYEQYF; cdr3_nt: TGTGCCAGCAGCCCTTACAAGGCGGCCTACGAGCAGTACTTC
cdr3_length: 17; clone_size: many; d_call: .; j_call: TRBJ2-3; v_call: TRBV28; cdr3_aa: CASSLVFPTVSTDTQYF; cdr3_nt: TGTGCCAGCAGTTTAGTCTTTCCGACGGTCAGCACAGATACGCAGTATTTT
cdr3_length: 14; clone_size: many; d_call: TRBD2; j_call: TRBJ2-7; v_call: TRBV5-1; cdr3_aa: CASSLAGGRYEQYF; cdr3_nt: TGTGCCAGCAGCCTAGCGGGAGGGAGGTACGAGCAGTACTTC
cdr3_length: 11; clone_size: .; d_call: TRBD1; j_call: TRBJ1-2; v_call: TRBV9; cdr3_aa: CASRTGSGYTF; cdr3_nt: TGTGCCAGCAGGACAGGGAGCGGCTACACCTTC
cdr3_length: 16; clone_size: few; d_call: TRBD1; j_call: TRBJ2-3; v_call: TRBV5-1; cdr3_aa: CASSLAGTAGADTQYF; cdr3_nt: TGCGCCAGCAGCTTGGCGGGGACAGCCGGGGCGGATACGCAGTATTTT
cdr3_length: 16; clone_size: .; d_call: TRBD2; j_call: TRBJ2-5; v_call: TRBV20-1; cdr3_aa: CSARPYRLAGDETQYF; cdr3_nt: TGCAGTGCTAGACCTTATCGACTAGCGGGAGATGAGACCCAGTACTTC
cdr3_length: 16; clone_size: few; d_call: TRBD2; j_call: TRBJ2-1; v_call: TRBV18; cdr3_aa: CASSPPGTSGYNEQFF; cdr3_nt: TGTGCCAGCTCACCACCGGGGACTAGCGGCTACAATGAGCAGTTCTTC
cdr3_length: 15; clone_size: .; d_call: .; j_call: TRBJ2-1; v_call: TRBV28; cdr3_aa: CASSLPAGSRNEQFF; cdr3_nt: TGTGCCAGCAGTTTGCCCGCTGGGAGCCGTAATGAGCAGTTCTTC
cdr3_length: 14; clone_size: .; d_call: TRBD1; j_call: TRBJ1-1; v_call: TRBV28; cdr3_aa: CASRSGTGGTEAFF; cdr3_nt: TGTGCCAGCAGATCCGGGACAGGGGGCACTGAAGCTTTCTTT
cdr3_length: 18; clone_size: .; d_call: .; j_call: TRBJ2-1; v_call: TRBV11-1; cdr3_aa: CASSLRAAQHRSYNEQFF; cdr3_nt: TGTGCCAGCAGCTTACGGGCAGCCCAACACCGCTCCTACAATGAGCAGTTCTTC
cdr3_length: 15; clone_size: .; d_call: .; j_call: TRBJ1-1; v_call: TRBV20-1; cdr3_aa: CSARGAGARPMGAFF; cdr3_nt: TGCAGTGCTAGAGGGGCAGGGGCCCGACCTATGGGAGCTTTCTTT
cdr3_length: 15; clone_size: .; d_call: TRBD2; j_call: TRBJ2-7; v_call: TRBV6-2/TRBV6-3; cdr3_aa: CASITAGRPLNEQYF; cdr3_nt: TGTGCCAGCATTACAGCGGGGAGACCTCTCAATGAGCAGTACTTC
cdr3_length: 16; clone_size: .; d_call: TRBD2; j_call: TRBJ2-7; v_call: TRBV27; cdr3_aa: CASSLSVAGGTYEQYF; cdr3_nt: TGTGCCAGCAGTTTATCCGTAGCGGGGGGCACCTACGAGCAGTACTTC
cdr3_length: 14; clone_size: .; d_call: .; j_call: TRBJ1-2; v_call: TRBV11-2; cdr3_aa: CASSLVKANYGYTF; cdr3_nt: TGTGCCAGCAGCTTAGTAAAAGCTAACTATGGCTACACCTTC
cdr3_length: 14; clone_size: few; d_call: .; j_call: TRBJ1-5; v_call: TRBV6-6; cdr3_aa: CASSYTGSQQPQHF; cdr3_nt: TGTGCCAGCAGTTACACTGGGTCTCAGCAGCCCCAGCATTTT
cdr3_length: 17; clone_size: few; d_call: TRBD2; j_call: TRBJ2-2; v_call: TRBV6-1; cdr3_aa: CASKELAGGMNTGELFF; cdr3_nt: TGTGCCAGCAAAGAGCTAGCGGGGGGGATGAACACCGGGGAGCTGTTTTTT
cdr3_length: 14; clone_size: .; d_call: .; j_call: TRBJ1-4; v_call: TRBV5-6; cdr3_aa: CASSLDLSGGKLFF; cdr3_nt: TGTGCCAGCAGCTTGGACTTGTCGGGGGGAAAACTGTTTTTT
cdr3_length: 16; clone_size: .; d_call: .; j_call: TRBJ2-3; v_call: TRBV27; cdr3_aa: CASRRGQGAHTDTQYF; cdr3_nt: TGTGCCAGCAGGCGGGGGCAGGGGGCGCACACAGATACGCAGTATTTT
cdr3_length: 18; clone_size: few; d_call: TRBD2; j_call: TRBJ2-7; v_call: TRBV12-3/TRBV12-4; cdr3_aa: CASSLGALGRGNSYEQYF; cdr3_nt: TGTGCCAGCAGTTTAGGGGCCCTCGGGCGGGGGAACTCCTACGAGCAGTACTTC
cdr3_length: 12; clone_size: few; d_call: .; j_call: TRBJ2-5; v_call: TRBV2; cdr3_aa: CATGSHQETQYF; cdr3_nt: TGTGCCACCGGGTCCCACCAAGAGACCCAGTACTTC
cdr3_length: 15; clone_size: .; d_call: TRBD2; j_call: TRBJ2-3; v_call: TRBV2; cdr3_aa: CASRSLAGGADTQYF; cdr3_nt: TGTGCCAGCAGATCTCTAGCGGGGGGCGCAGATACGCAGTATTTT
cdr3_length: 11; clone_size: .; d_call: .; j_call: TRBJ1-2; v_call: TRBV29-1; cdr3_aa: CSGDKQGSYTF; cdr3_nt: TGCAGCGGTGATAAGCAGGGCAGCTACACCTTC
cdr3_length: 13; clone_size: many; d_call: TRBD1; j_call: TRBJ2-7; v_call: TRBV12-3/TRBV12-4; cdr3_aa: CASSLGQGYEQYF; cdr3_nt: TGTGCCAGCAGCTTGGGACAGGGCTACGAGCAGTACTTC
cdr3_length: 14; clone_size: .; d_call: TRBD2; j_call: TRBJ2-5; v_call: TRBV2; cdr3_aa: CASRDRLARETQYF; cdr3_nt: TGTGCCAGCAGAGACCGACTAGCGCGTGAGACCCAGTACTTC
cdr3_length: 16; clone_size: once; d_call: TRBD1; j_call: TRBJ1-1; v_call: TRBV30; cdr3_aa: CAWREGTGGSNTEAFF; cdr3_nt: TGTGCCTGGAGGGAGGGGACAGGGGGCTCGAACACTGAAGCTTTCTTT
cdr3_length: 15; clone_size: few; d_call: TRBD2; j_call: TRBJ2-7; v_call: TRBV20-1; cdr3_aa: CSATAGGVANHEQYF; cdr3_nt: TGCAGTGCCACGGCGGGGGGGGTAGCTAACCACGAGCAGTACTTC
cdr3_length: 17; clone_size: .; d_call: TRBD2; j_call: TRBJ2-3; v_call: TRBV14; cdr3_aa: CASSHPGLAGNTDTQYF; cdr3_nt: TGTGCCAGCAGCCACCCCGGACTAGCGGGAAACACAGATACGCAGTATTTT
cdr3_length: 16; clone_size: .; d_call: .; j_call: TRBJ2-5; v_call: TRBV5-5; cdr3_aa: CASSYLGGAQGETQYF; cdr3_nt: TGTGCCAGCAGCTACCTAGGCGGGGCGCAGGGAGAGACCCAGTACTTC
cdr3_length: 14; clone_size: few; d_call: TRBD2; j_call: TRBJ2-5; v_call: TRBV5-4; cdr3_aa: CASSLRTRSETQYF; cdr3_nt: TGTGCCAGCAGCCTCCGGACTAGATCGGAGACCCAGTACTTC
cdr3_length: 13; clone_size: .; d_call: .; j_call: TRBJ1-1; v_call: TRBV4-3; cdr3_aa: CASSQDRKGPAFF; cdr3_nt: TGCGCCAGCAGCCAAGATCGGAAGGGGCCAGCTTTCTTT
cdr3_length: 15; clone_size: once; d_call: .; j_call: TRBJ2-1; v_call: TRBV29-1; cdr3_aa: CSADPRELPYNEQFF; cdr3_nt: TGCAGCGCAGACCCCAGGGAGCTCCCCTACAATGAGCAGTTCTTC
cdr3_length: 15; clone_size: .; d_call: TRBD2; j_call: TRBJ2-1; v_call: TRBV7-2; cdr3_aa: CASSQREGSYNEQFF; cdr3_nt: TGTGCCAGCAGTCAGCGGGAGGGCTCCTACAATGAGCAGTTCTTC
cdr3_length: 16; clone_size: .; d_call: .; j_call: TRBJ2-4; v_call: TRBV25-1; cdr3_aa: CASSGTNHLGKNIQYF; cdr3_nt: TGTGCCAGCAGTGGAACAAACCATTTGGGCAAAAACATTCAGTACTTC
cdr3_length: 14; clone_size: .; d_call: .; j_call: TRBJ2-4; v_call: TRBV4-1; cdr3_aa: CASSQAGGRNIQYF; cdr3_nt: TGCGCCAGCAGCCAAGCAGGCGGGCGGAACATTCAGTACTTC
cdr3_length: 17; clone_size: .; d_call: TRBD2; j_call: TRBJ2-2; v_call: TRBV5-5; cdr3_aa: CASSLVSSGRNTGELFF; cdr3_nt: TGTGCCAGCAGCTTGGTCTCCAGCGGGAGGAACACCGGGGAGCTGTTTTTT
cdr3_length: 15; clone_size: .; d_call: .; j_call: TRBJ2-2; v_call: TRBV5-5; cdr3_aa: CASSRQVANTGELFF; cdr3_nt: TGTGCCAGCAGCCGACAGGTCGCGAACACCGGGGAGCTGTTTTTT
cdr3_length: 18; clone_size: .; d_call: TRBD2; j_call: TRBJ2-4; v_call: TRBV18; cdr3_aa: CASSLPFSGTLAKNIQYF; cdr3_nt: TGTGCCAGCTCACTACCGTTTAGCGGGACACTAGCCAAAAACATTCAGTACTTC
cdr3_length: 14; clone_size: .; d_call: .; j_call: TRBJ2-5; v_call: TRBV18; cdr3_aa: CASAGQGGQETQYF; cdr3_nt: TGTGCCAGCGCCGGACAGGGAGGGCAAGAGACCCAGTACTTC
cdr3_length: 14; clone_size: .; d_call: .; j_call: TRBJ2-5; v_call: TRBV9; cdr3_aa: CASSVRPSSNEQYF; cdr3_nt: TGTGCCAGCAGCGTTAGACCGTCGAGCAATGAGCAGTACTTC
cdr3_length: 20; clone_size: .; d_call: TRBD2; j_call: TRBJ2-1; v_call: TRBV4-2; cdr3_aa: CASSGTLAGGSLSSYNEQFF; cdr3_nt: TGTGCCAGCAGCGGCACCTTAGCGGGAGGGTCCCTAAGCTCCTACAATGAGCAGTTCTTC
cdr3_length: 14; clone_size: many; d_call: .; j_call: TRBJ2-3; v_call: TRBV29-1; cdr3_aa: CSVDTTGLMNTQYF; cdr3_nt: TGCAGCGTTGATACTACAGGGCTCATGAATACGCAGTATTTT
cdr3_length: 15; clone_size: .; d_call: .; j_call: TRBJ1-2; v_call: TRBV5-1; cdr3_aa: CASSTSRGAVDGYTF; cdr3_nt: TGCGCCAGCTCTACATCGCGAGGGGCGGTCGATGGCTACACCTTC
cdr3_length: 15; clone_size: .; d_call: .; j_call: TRBJ2-6; v_call: TRBV12-3/TRBV12-4; cdr3_aa: CASSRDSGGANVLTF; cdr3_nt: TGTGCCAGCAGTAGGGATTCCGGTGGGGCCAACGTCCTGACTTTC
cdr3_length: 15; clone_size: few; d_call: TRBD1; j_call: TRBJ2-1; v_call: TRBV11-2; cdr3_aa: CASSLQGVSYNEQFF; cdr3_nt: TGTGCCAGCAGCTTACAGGGGGTCTCCTACAATGAGCAGTTCTTC
cdr3_length: 14; clone_size: .; d_call: TRBD2; j_call: TRBJ2-7; v_call: TRBV11-2; cdr3_aa: CASSLGPSGYEQYF; cdr3_nt: TGTGCCAGCAGCTTAGGCCCTAGCGGGTACGAGCAGTACTTC
cdr3_length: 12; clone_size: .; d_call: .; j_call: TRBJ2-7; v_call: TRBV29-1; cdr3_aa: CSARDGFYEQYF; cdr3_nt: TGCAGCGCTAGGGACGGGTTCTACGAGCAGTACTTC
cdr3_length: 16; clone_size: .; d_call: TRBD2; j_call: TRBJ2-5; v_call: TRBV7-2; cdr3_aa: CASSTRLAGAGETQYF; cdr3_nt: TGTGCCAGCAGCACCAGACTAGCGGGAGCAGGAGAGACCCAGTACTTC
cdr3_length: 14; clone_size: many; d_call: TRBD1; j_call: TRBJ1-4; v_call: TRBV6-5; cdr3_aa: CASSYAQGGEKLFF; cdr3_nt: TGTGCCAGCAGTTACGCACAGGGGGGTGAAAAACTGTTTTTT
cdr3_length: 16; clone_size: .; d_call: TRBD1; j_call: TRBJ2-7; v_call: TRBV29-1; cdr3_aa: CSVRGSQGAATYEQYF; cdr3_nt: TGCAGCGTTAGGGGATCCCAGGGGGCCGCGACCTACGAGCAGTACTTC